The text below deals with one TCR beta chain. This sample was taken from a study of T-cell reconstitution after alpha-beta-depleted transplantation in children. Unique molecular identifiers tagged the TCRbeta library. TCRdb reprocessed the PCR reads via MiXCR and lists one record per CDR3 protein. The profile shows 330,000 or so distinct CDR3 sequences, under 13% of them singletons. The CDR3 covers 14 residues. Looked up from germline, CDR1 is MNHEY and CDR2 is SMNVEV (reference sequence). V shed 8 bases and J shed 3 bases, with 14 bases lying between them. The receptor was derived from a human donor who donated a stem cell graft to a child with acute lymphoblastic leukemia. The chain has TRBV27 and TRBJ1-5; D unresolved. Sequencing used PBMCs from the stem cell graft donor, obtained from the stem cell graft. The CDR3 nucleotides are TGTGCCAGCGGTCTCGACGGATACAATCAGCCCCAGCATTTT. Amino acid sequence: CASGLDGYNQPQHF.